This T cell receptor (beta chain) was sequenced during a study of vaccination and CD4 T cells after COVID-19. The CDR3 length is 14 residues. Unmatched junction bases numbered 1, after V lost 4 bases and J lost 4 bases. Germline CDR1 MRHNA, CDR2 SNTAGT. Sequence data for DNA of cultured CD4+ T cells were generated by the Oncomine TCR Beta short-read assay. One entry per CDR3 protein results from TCRdb running MiXCR on the PCR reads. The profile shows 9,000 to 15,000 distinct CDR3 sequences, 60% to 75% of them singletons. A word on this clonotype: Its cognate antigen is unknown.

Treatment in this sample: approximately 9-day PBMC culture with coronavirus spike peptide pools or control peptides (ViraFEST assay). After expanding antigen-specific T cells with peptide pools, ViraFEST sequenced their TCRs. Peptide pools at around 9.9 ug/ml stimulated around 2 million PBMCs per well with about 9.5 IU/ml IL-2. Sequencing was performed on CD4+ T cells from blood, cultured in vitro. The source of this sequence is a human donor who had recovered from COVID-19. This chain links TRBV6-4 with TRBJ2-3; TRBD1 aligns across 11 bases. The CDR3 region has the DNA TGTGCCAGCAGTGGGACAGGGGGCGCAGATACGCAGTATTTT. Its protein is CASSGTGGADTQYF.